This T cell receptor beta chain emerged from a study of identical twins. Points from the study as a whole: Cross-sectional statistics underpinned the conclusions; the same donors were not followed. One should note that invariant MAIT and iNKT cells could partly confound zero-insertion analyses.

Germline lookup yields CDR1 SGDLS and CDR2 YYNGEE. V was clipped by 7 bases and J by 3 bases; unmatched bases: 5. This CDR3 is 14 amino acids long. Concerning this clonotype itself: Its antigen remains unidentified.

TCRdb re-derived calls from the 5' RACE reads in MiXCR, one entry per CDR3 protein. The sample lists about 240,000 distinct CDR3 sequences; 7.5% were seen once. These same data were also listed under a study on yellow fever vaccine responses in identical twins. Turning to that study: Reportedly, the response of twins' T cells to the vaccine seemed partly convergent, partly personalized.

J is TRBJ2-2 and V is TRBV9, with 8 nucleotides matching TRBD2. The sequencing input was CD8+ T cells sorted from blood. The receptor was derived from a woman aged 18-29 years in good health. The CDR3 spells CASSGGGDTGELFF. Here the CDR3 DNA reads TGTGCCAGCTCCGGGGGGGGCGACACCGGGGAGCTGTTTTTT.